This passage covers 25 T cell receptor beta chains from one sample sequenced in a study of T-cell reconstitution after alpha-beta-depleted transplantation in children. Preparation of the TCRbeta library used unique molecular identifiers. Using its own MiXCR run on the PCR reads, TCRdb lists one record per CDR3 protein. The table lists about 500,000 distinct CDR3 sequences, 32% of them singletons. Sample: PBMCs from the stem cell graft donor, taken from the stem cell graft. The source of these receptors is a human donor who donated a stem cell graft to a child with aplastic anemia.

The CDR3 spells CASSFDSGNEQYF. The DNA for the CDR3 is TGTGCCAGCAGTTTCGACAGCGGCAACGAGCAGTACTTC. The chain carries TRBV6-5 and TRBJ2-7, with D possibly called TRBD1 or TRBD2 (5 bases each). The length of the CDR3 is 13 residues. The germline V and J ends were trimmed by 4 bases and 5 bases, with 12 bases remaining between them. Germline values: CDR1 MNHEY, CDR2 SVGAGI.

The chain uses TRBV5-6 and TRBJ2-7; either TRBD1 or TRBD2 may fit D (5 bases each). V dropped 4 bases and J dropped 1 base, with 12 bases sitting between them. Germline V gives CDR1 SGHDT, CDR2 YYEEEE. The CDR3 sequence is 14 residues long. The DNA of the CDR3 is TGTGCCAGCAGCCGGGGCCTACCTTCCTACGAGCAGTACTTC. This gives the protein CASSRGLPSYEQYF.

Remarks on this clonotype: The junction shows a germline mismatch at one end, possibly a read error. The V gene is TRBV5-4, the J gene TRBJ2-1; TRBD1 agrees at 8 bases. The CDR3 has 12 residues. Per germline, CDR1 SGHNT and CDR2 YYREEE (reference sequence). The CDR3 loop reads CASSLGGQDQLF. CDR3 nucleotide sequence: TGTGCCAGCAGCTTGGGGGGACAGGACCAGCTCTTC.

This clonotype was seen only a few times. The chain is built from TRBV5-5 and TRBJ1-1, with TRBD1 identical over 7 bases. The germline CDR1 and CDR2 sequences are SGHKS and YYEKEE (reference sequence). The CDR3 spans 13 residues. Trimming at V came to 5 bases and at J to 7 bases, leaving 8 bases not matched to a gene. The DNA of the CDR3 is TGTGCCAGCAGGGGGGACAGTTGGAGTGAAGCTTTCTTT. Amino acid sequence: CASRGDSWSEAFF.

The rearrangement joins TRBV20-1 to TRBJ2-1; the D gene is possibly TRBD1 (6 bases). The length of the CDR3 is 12 residues. CDR1 DFQATT and CDR2 SNEGSKA come from the germline V gene (reference sequence). The V and J ends lost 5 bases and 4 bases respectively, with 9 bases between them. CDR3 coding DNA: TGCAGTGCTCCGGACAGTTACAATGAGCAGTTCTTC. Protein: CSAPDSYNEQFF.

Only a few counts were recorded for this clonotype. The V and J genes are TRBV7-6 and TRBJ2-2; 13 nucleotides match TRBD2. This CDR3 comprises 17 residues. After removal of 3 bases from V and 6 bases from J, the junction contained 7 bases not matched to a gene. The germline CDR1 and CDR2 sequences are SGHVS and FNYEAQ. This CDR3 reads CASSLRTSGSWAGELFF. The CDR3, as DNA: TGTGCCAGCAGCTTGAGGACTAGCGGGAGTTGGGCCGGGGAGCTGTTTTTT.

V is TRBV30 and J is TRBJ2-7; the D gene is possibly TRBD2 (5 bases). The CDR3 contains 13 residues. CDR1 and CDR2 (germline): GTSNPN, SVGIG (reference sequence). Trimming pared 2 bases from V and 3 bases from J, leaving 11 bases between. CDR3 nucleotides: TGTGCCTGGAGTAGCGGCGCTGGCTACGAGCAGTACTTC. Residues: CAWSSGAGYEQYF.

V gene TRBV5-1 combines with J gene TRBJ1-2; D is perhaps TRBD1 (5 bases). V was trimmed by 0 bases and J by 3 bases, leaving 9 bases between them. Germline V gives CDR1 SGHRS, CDR2 YFSETQ. This CDR3 region has 14 residues. This CDR3 is CASSLAPGDYGYTF. CDR3 coding DNA: TGCGCCAGCAGCTTGGCCCCGGGGGACTATGGCTACACCTTC.

DNA for the CDR3: TGTGCCACCAGCAGAAGGACAGAGAGAAGAGAGACCCAGTACTTC. It encodes CATSRRTERRETQYF. V and J are TRBV15 and TRBJ2-5, with TRBD1 as a possible D gene (6 bases). This CDR3 region has 15 residues. Trimming took off 2 bases at V and 4 bases at J, with 14 bases between the two ends. Per the germline V gene, CDR1 is LNHNV and CDR2 is YYDKDF (reference sequence).

V usage is TRBV28 and J usage is TRBJ2-3; 11 nucleotides line up with TRBD2. From germline, CDR1 is MDHEN and CDR2 SYDVKM. The CDR3 length is 16 residues. Unmatched junction bases numbered 7, after V lost 6 bases and J lost 2 bases. CDR3 sequence (DNA): TGTGCCAGCAGCGCGGGACTAGCGGCAGACACAGATACGCAGTATTTT. Translation gives CASSAGLAADTDTQYF.

This clonotype appeared many times. J is TRBJ2-7 and V is TRBV5-5; D is unclear. Germline assignment: CDR1 SGHKS and CDR2 YYEKEE (reference sequence). Trimming shortened V by 7 bases and J by 2 bases, and 16 bases separated the two germline ends. The CDR3 spans 14 residues. In DNA, the CDR3 is TGTGCCAGCGCCTTAGCCGGGTCAACCTACGAGCAGTACGTC. Its translation is CASALAGSTYEQYV.

This clonotype was counted only a few times. J is TRBJ1-5 and V is TRBV10-3; tentatively, D is TRBD1 (6 bases). Trimming cost V 0 bases and J 2 bases, with 14 bases left between them. Germline-derived CDR1 and CDR2 are ENHRY and SYGVKD. The CDR3 sequence is 17 residues long. DNA of the CDR3: TGTGCCATCAGTGAGTCTCCCGACGAGGGGGGCAATCAGCCCCAGCATTTT. Its translation is CAISESPDEGGNQPQHF.

This clonotype has just a few counts. The chain uses TRBV29-1 and TRBJ2-3; D might be TRBD1 or TRBD2, each matching 6 bases. Trimming took off 1 base at V and 5 bases at J, with 13 bases between the two ends. This CDR3 comprises 14 residues. CDR1 SQVTM and CDR2 ANQGSEA come from the germline V gene. The CDR3 spells CSVEGGANEDTQYF. In DNA form, the CDR3 reads TGCAGCGTTGAAGGGGGGGCGAATGAAGATACGCAGTATTTT.

The V call is TRBV4-3, the J call TRBJ2-2; D is uncertain. V was pared by 4 bases and J by 10 bases, with 10 bases between. This CDR3 contains 12 residues. Looked up from germline, CDR1 is LGHNA and CDR2 is YSLEER. Here the CDR3 reads CASSLTREELFF. The CDR3 DNA reads as TGCGCCAGCAGCCTCACAAGGGAGGAGCTGTTTTTT.

This clonotype was counted only a few times. V is TRBV29-1 and J is TRBJ2-5; unclear D gene. Trimming shortened V by 3 bases and J by 1 base, and 9 bases separated the two germline ends. The CDR3 runs 13 residues. CDR1 is SQVTM, CDR2 ANQGSEA, per germline. The CDR3 region is CSVDVAAQETQYF. Here the CDR3 DNA reads TGCAGCGTTGACGTGGCGGCCCAAGAGACCCAGTACTTC.

This chain uses TRBV15 with TRBJ2-1; D ambiguous. Germline V gene lookup returns CDR1 LNHNV and CDR2 YYDKDF (reference sequence). This CDR3 has 16 amino acids. V lost 0 bases, J lost 5 bases, and 14 bases lay in between. CDR3 coding DNA: TGTGCCACCAGCAGAGATCCAGTCACTACGAACAATGAGCAGTTCTTC. Protein product: CATSRDPVTTNNEQFF.

The CDR3 loop reads CASSRRTGGKETQYF. The DNA of the CDR3 is TGTGCCAGCAGTCGGAGGACAGGGGGTAAAGAGACCCAGTACTTC. This rearrangement joins TRBV6-1 to TRBJ2-5; TRBD1 matches at 10 bases. The CDR3 has 15 residues. Germline CDR1 is MNHNS and CDR2 is SASEGT. The J segment lost 3 bases and the V segment lost 5 bases, leaving 6 bases of the junction unmatched.

V and J are TRBV10-2 and TRBJ1-2; no clear D gene. CDR1 and CDR2 from the germline V gene are WSHSY and SAAADI. This CDR3 spans 11 amino acids. Trimming pared 8 bases from V and 4 bases from J, leaving 8 bases between. This CDR3 is CASSDIYGYTF. DNA for the CDR3: TGCGCCAGCTCCGACATCTATGGCTACACCTTC.

This clonotype was seen a few times. The chain links TRBV12-3 or TRBV12-4 to TRBJ2-3, with D perhaps assigned TRBD1 or TRBD2 (7 bases each). Trimming pared 6 bases from V and 6 bases from J, leaving 16 bases between. This CDR3 comprises 14 residues. This chain's CDR3 is CASRKTGRGDTQYF. The DNA for the CDR3 is TGTGCCAGCAGGAAGACAGGGAGGGGTGATACGCAGTATTTT.

The V and J genes are TRBV14 and TRBJ2-7; D unclear. Germline V gene lookup returns CDR1 SGHDN and CDR2 FVKESK. Trimming took 0 bases from V and 6 from J, leaving 12 bases between them. The CDR3 length is 14 residues. The CDR3 region has the DNA TGTGCCAGCAGCCAAGATGTCTCTCGATCCGAGCAGTACTTC. It encodes CASSQDVSRSEQYF.

The genes are TRBV4-3 and TRBJ2-3, with D unclear. The CDR3 is 14 amino acids. Trimming cost V 0 bases and J 6 bases, with 10 bases left between them. Germline-derived CDR1 and CDR2 are LGHNA and YSLEER. This CDR3 reads CASSQDLGTDTQYF. The CDR3 DNA sequence: TGCGCCAGCAGCCAAGATCTGGGAACGGATACGCAGTATTTT.

The gene calls are TRBV7-2 and TRBJ1-5; D might be TRBD1 (5 bases). Germline values: CDR1 SGHTA, CDR2 FQGNSA. This CDR3 has 16 amino acids. V lost 1 base and J 1 base, leaving 11 bases between the germline ends. CDR3 in DNA: TGTGCCAGCAGCTTAGACAGGACCATCAGCAATCAGCCCCAGCATTTT. It is translated as CASSLDRTISNQPQHF.

The rearrangement uses TRBV4-1 and TRBJ2-7; TRBD2 might be the D (5 bases). This CDR3 region has 15 residues. V lost 1 base to trimming and J lost 2 bases, with 12 bases between them. Germline CDR1 reads MGHRA; CDR2 reads YSYEKL. CDR3 bases: TGCGCCAGCAGCCAAGGTCCGAGCGGAGCCTACGAGCAGTACGTC. Its protein is CASSQGPSGAYEQYV.

Regarding this clonotype: A much larger clone lies one base from this, so it may be a read error. The chain has TRBV5-1 and TRBJ2-2; weak D call: TRBD2 (5 bases). Germline V gene lookup returns CDR1 SGHRS and CDR2 YFSETQ. This CDR3 has 16 amino acids. CDR3 loop: CASSLETPDRGGEMFF. CDR3 in DNA: TGCGCCAGCAGCTTAGAGACCCCCGACCGGGGTGGGGAGATGTTTTTT.

The chain uses TRBV12-3 or TRBV12-4 and TRBJ1-6; the D gene is possibly TRBD1 (5 bases). The V end lost 4 bases, the J end lost 9 bases, and 13 bases lay between the germline ends. This CDR3 has 14 residues. DNA for the CDR3: TGTGCCAGCAGTTCCCGGGCAAGGGGTTCACCCCTCCACTTT. Encoded protein: CASSSRARGSPLHF.